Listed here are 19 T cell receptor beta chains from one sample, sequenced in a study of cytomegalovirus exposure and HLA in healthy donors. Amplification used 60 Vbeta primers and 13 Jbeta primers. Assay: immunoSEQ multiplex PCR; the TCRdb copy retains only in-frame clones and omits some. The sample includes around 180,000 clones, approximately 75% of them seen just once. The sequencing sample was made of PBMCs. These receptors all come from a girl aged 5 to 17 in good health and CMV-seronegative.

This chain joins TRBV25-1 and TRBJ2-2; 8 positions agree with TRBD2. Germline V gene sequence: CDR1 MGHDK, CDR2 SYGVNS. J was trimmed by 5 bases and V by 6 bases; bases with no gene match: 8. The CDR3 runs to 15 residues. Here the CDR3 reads CASSRSGDITGELFF. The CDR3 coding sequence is TGTGCCAGCAGCCGTAGCGGGGATATAACCGGGGAGCTGTTTTTT.

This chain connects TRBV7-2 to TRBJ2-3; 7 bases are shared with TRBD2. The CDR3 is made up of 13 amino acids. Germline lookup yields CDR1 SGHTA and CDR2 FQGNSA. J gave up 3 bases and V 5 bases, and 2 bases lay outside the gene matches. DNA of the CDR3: TGTGCCAGCAGCCGGACTAGTACAGATACGCAGTATTTT. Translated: CASSRTSTDTQYF.

CDR3 sequence: CASRKAGGTGTNEKLFF. The CDR3 DNA reads as TGCGCCAGCAGAAAGGCCGGGGGTACGGGTACTAATGAAAAACTGTTTTTT. This chain links TRBV5-1 with TRBJ1-4, with D perhaps TRBD1 (5 bases). The germline V and J ends were trimmed by 5 bases and 2 bases, with 19 bases remaining between them. The CDR3 length is 17 residues. Germline lookup yields CDR1 SGHRS and CDR2 YFSETQ. The full variable domain, completed using reference TRBV5-1 and TRBJ1-4, is KAGVTQTPRYLIKTRGQQVTLSCSPISGHRSVSWYQQTPGQGLQFLFEYFSETQRNKGNFPGRFSGRQFSNSRSEMNVSTLELGDSALYLCASRKAGGTGTNEKLFFGSGTQLSVL.

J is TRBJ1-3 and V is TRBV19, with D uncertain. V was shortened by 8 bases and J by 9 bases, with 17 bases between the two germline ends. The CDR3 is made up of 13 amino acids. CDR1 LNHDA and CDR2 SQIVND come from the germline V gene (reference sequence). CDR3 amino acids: CASLATAAGTIYF. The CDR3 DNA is TGTGCCAGTTTAGCGACTGCCGCGGGCACCATATATTTT.

CDR3 loop: CAWSGGGTDTQYF. The CDR3 bases are TGTGCCTGGAGTGGCGGGGGAACGGATACGCAGTATTTT. J is TRBJ2-3 and V is TRBV30, with TRBD2 matching 7 bases. Germline CDR1 reads GTSNPN; CDR2 reads SVGIG (reference sequence). The ends lost 1 base at V and 6 bases at J; junction bases unmatched: 4. This CDR3 is built from 13 residues. Supplemented by reference TRBV30 and TRBJ2-3, the full variable domain reads SQTIHQWPATLVQPVGSPLSLECTVEGTSNPNLYWYRQAAGRGLQLLFYSVGIGQISSEVPQNLSASRPQDRQFILSSKKLLLSDSGFYLCAWSGGGTDTQYFGPGTRLTVL.

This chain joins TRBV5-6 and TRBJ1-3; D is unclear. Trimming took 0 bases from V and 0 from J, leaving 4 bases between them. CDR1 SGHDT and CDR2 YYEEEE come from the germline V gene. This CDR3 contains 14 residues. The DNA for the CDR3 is TGTGCCAGCAGCTTGGCCAGCTCTGGAAACACCATATATTTT. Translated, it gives CASSLASSGNTIYF. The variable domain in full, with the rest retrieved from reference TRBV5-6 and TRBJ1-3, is DAGVTQSPTHLIKTRGQQVTLRCSPKSGHDTVSWYQQALGQGPQFIFQYYEEEERQRGNFPDRFSGHQFPNYSSELNVNALLLGDSALYLCASSLASSGNTIYFGEGSWLTVV.

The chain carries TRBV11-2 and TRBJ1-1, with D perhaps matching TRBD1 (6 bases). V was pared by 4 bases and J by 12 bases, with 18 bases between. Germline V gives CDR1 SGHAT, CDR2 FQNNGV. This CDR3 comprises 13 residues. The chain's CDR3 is CASSSLQGGGTFF. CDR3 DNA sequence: TGTGCCAGCAGCTCCCTCCAAGGGGGTGGAACTTTCTTT.

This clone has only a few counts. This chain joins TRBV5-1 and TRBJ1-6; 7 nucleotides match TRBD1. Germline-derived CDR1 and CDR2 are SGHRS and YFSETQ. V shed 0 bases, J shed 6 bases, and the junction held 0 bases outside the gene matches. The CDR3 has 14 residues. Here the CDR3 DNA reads TGCGCCAGCAGCTTGGGACAGGGTAATTCACCCCTCCACTTT. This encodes CASSLGQGNSPLHF.

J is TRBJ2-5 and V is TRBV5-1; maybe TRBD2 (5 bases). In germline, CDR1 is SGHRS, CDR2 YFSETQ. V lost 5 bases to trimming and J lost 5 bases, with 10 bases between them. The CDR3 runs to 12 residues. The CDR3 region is CASSFGMETQYF. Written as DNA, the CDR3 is TGCGCCAGCAGTTTCGGGATGGAGACCCAGTACTTC.

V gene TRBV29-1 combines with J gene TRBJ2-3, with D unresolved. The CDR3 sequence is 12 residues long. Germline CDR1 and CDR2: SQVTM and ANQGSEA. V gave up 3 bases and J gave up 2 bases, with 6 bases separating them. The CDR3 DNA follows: TGCAGCGTTGAGTCGGTCACAGATACGCAGTATTTT. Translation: CSVESVTDTQYF.

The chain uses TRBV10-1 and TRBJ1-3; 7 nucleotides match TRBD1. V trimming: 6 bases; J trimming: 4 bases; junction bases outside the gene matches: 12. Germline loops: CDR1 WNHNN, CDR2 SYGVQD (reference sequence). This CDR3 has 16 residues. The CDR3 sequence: CASRGERGPSGNTIYF. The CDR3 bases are TGCGCCAGCAGAGGGGAGAGGGGGCCATCGGGAAACACCATATATTTT.

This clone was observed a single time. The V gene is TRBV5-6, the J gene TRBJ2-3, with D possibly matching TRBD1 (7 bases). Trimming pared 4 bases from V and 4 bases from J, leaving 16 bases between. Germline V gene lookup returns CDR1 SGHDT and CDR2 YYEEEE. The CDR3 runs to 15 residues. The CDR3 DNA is TGTGCCAGCAGCGGCGGGACAGATCATCCAGATACGCAGTATTTT. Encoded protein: CASSGGTDHPDTQYF.

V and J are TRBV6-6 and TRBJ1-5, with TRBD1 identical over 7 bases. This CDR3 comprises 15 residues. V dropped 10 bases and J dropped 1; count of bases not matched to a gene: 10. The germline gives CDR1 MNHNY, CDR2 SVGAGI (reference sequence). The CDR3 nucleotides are TGTGCCACCGAAACAGGGGACCCAAGCAATCAGCCCCAGCATTTT. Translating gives CATETGDPSNQPQHF.

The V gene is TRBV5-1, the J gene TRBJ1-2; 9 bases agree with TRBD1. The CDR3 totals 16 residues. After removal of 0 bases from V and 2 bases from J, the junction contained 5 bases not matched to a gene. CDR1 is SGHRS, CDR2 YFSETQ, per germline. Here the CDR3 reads CASSLAEQGANYGYTF. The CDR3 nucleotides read TGCGCCAGCAGCTTGGCCGAACAGGGGGCGAACTATGGCTACACCTTC.

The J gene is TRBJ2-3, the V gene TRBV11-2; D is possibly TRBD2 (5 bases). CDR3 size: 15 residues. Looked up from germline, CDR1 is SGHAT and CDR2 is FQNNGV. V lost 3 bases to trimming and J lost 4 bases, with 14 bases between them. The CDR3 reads CASSLGGRTSDTQYF. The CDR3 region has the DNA TGTGCCAGCAGCTTGGGCGGGCGTACATCAGATACGCAGTATTTT.

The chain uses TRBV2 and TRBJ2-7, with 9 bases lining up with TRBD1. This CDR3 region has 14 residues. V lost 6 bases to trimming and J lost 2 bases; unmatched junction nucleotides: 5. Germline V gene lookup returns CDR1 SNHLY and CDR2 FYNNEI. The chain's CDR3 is CASRPGTGPYEQYF. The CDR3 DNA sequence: TGTGCCAGCAGGCCCGGGACAGGGCCCTACGAGCAGTACTTC.

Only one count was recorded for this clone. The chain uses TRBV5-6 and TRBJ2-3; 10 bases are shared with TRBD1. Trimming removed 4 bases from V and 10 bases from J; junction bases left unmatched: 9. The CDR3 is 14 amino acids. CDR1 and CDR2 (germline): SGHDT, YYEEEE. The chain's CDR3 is CASSASGQGNSQYF. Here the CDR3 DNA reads TGTGCCAGCAGCGCGTCGGGACAGGGGAATTCGCAGTATTTT.

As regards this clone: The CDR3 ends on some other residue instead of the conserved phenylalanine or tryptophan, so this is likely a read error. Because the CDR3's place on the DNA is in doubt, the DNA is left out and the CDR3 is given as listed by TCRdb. The CDR3 region is CASSLGDRGHLLR. This chain joins TRBV5-6 and TRBJ2-3; the table's D call, TRBD1, has no DNA check behind it. The CDR3 totals 13 residues, both ends included. Germline V CDR1 and CDR2: SGHDT, YYEEEE.

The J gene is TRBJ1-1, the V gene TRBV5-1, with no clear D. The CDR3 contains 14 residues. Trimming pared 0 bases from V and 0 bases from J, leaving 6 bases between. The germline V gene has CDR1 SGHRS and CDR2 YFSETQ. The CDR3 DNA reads TGCGCCAGCAGCTTGGTACAGATGAACACTGAAGCTTTCTTT. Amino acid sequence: CASSLVQMNTEAFF.